Shown below are 11 T cell receptor beta chains from a single sample sequenced in a study of CD8 T cells in Susac syndrome. An amount of RNA that ranged from about 0.45 to 1 ug was reverse transcribed with random hexamers. TCRdb reanalysed the immunoSEQ multiplex PCR reads using MiXCR and keeps one entry per CDR3 protein. The repertoire holds under 95,000 distinct CDR3 sequences, with 95% as singletons. Source material: CD8+ T cells from PBMCs. These receptors all come from a human donor with Susac syndrome.

This CDR3 reads CARRGGVGKLFF. DNA of the CDR3: TGTGCCAGGCGTGGGGGGGTGGGAAAACTGTTTTTT. This chain connects TRBV19 to TRBJ1-4; D may be TRBD1 (5 bases). Trimming pared 9 bases from V and 10 bases from J, leaving 15 bases between. Germline V lookup: CDR1 LNHDA, CDR2 SQIVND (reference sequence). The length of the CDR3 is 12 residues.

This sequence joins TRBV9 and TRBJ2-2; D call uncertain. The CDR3 sequence is 12 residues long. Trimming stripped 1 base from V and 7 bases from J, with 5 bases between. Germline CDR1 SGDLS, CDR2 YYNGEE. The CDR3 spells CASSVWDGELFF. CDR3 nucleotides: TGTGCCAGCAGCGTATGGGACGGGGAGCTGTTTTTT.

The rearrangement uses TRBV30 and TRBJ2-7, with D perhaps being TRBD1 or TRBD2 (5 bases each). The V gene lost 6 bases and the J gene lost 3 bases, with 12 bases spanning the gap. This CDR3 contains 12 residues. Germline V gene sequence: CDR1 GTSNPN, CDR2 SVGIG (reference sequence). CDR3 nucleotide sequence: TGTGCCTGCTCCGGGGCCCGCTACGAGCAGTACTTC. Its translation is CACSGARYEQYF.

The V gene is TRBV29-1, the J gene TRBJ1-2; no clear D gene. The CDR3 extends over 12 amino acids. Trimming stripped 2 bases from V and 4 bases from J, with 8 bases between. Germline CDR1 is SQVTM and CDR2 is ANQGSEA. Written as DNA, the CDR3 is TGCAGCGTTGAAACACCCGGCTATGGCTACACCTTC. This encodes CSVETPGYGYTF.

This clonotype was counted a single time. The chain combines TRBV7-6 with TRBJ1-5; the D is unclear. Trimming cost V 1 base and J 0 bases, with 10 bases left between them. In germline, CDR1 is SGHVS, CDR2 FNYEAQ. The CDR3 consists of 16 residues. For the CDR3, the DNA is TGTGCCAGCAGCTTAGTCGCAGAACCTAGCAATCAGCCCCAGCATTTT. Translated: CASSLVAEPSNQPQHF.

The chain employs TRBV3-1 and TRBJ2-1; unclear D gene. This CDR3 is 15 amino acids long. Germline V lookup: CDR1 LGHDT, CDR2 YNNKEL (reference sequence). V gave up 1 base and J gave up 6 bases, with 13 bases separating them. Here the CDR3 reads CASSQAPGGGNEQFF. The CDR3 nucleotides are TGTGCCAGCAGCCAAGCCCCAGGCGGTGGCAATGAGCAGTTCTTC.

The chain is built from TRBV29-1 and TRBJ1-2; maybe TRBD1 (5 bases). Germline assignment: CDR1 SQVTM and CDR2 ANQGSEA. Trimming stripped 4 bases from V and 1 base from J, with 22 bases between. This CDR3 region has 17 residues. This CDR3 is CSVVGDARGGNNYGYTF. For the CDR3, the DNA is TGCAGCGTTGTGGGCGACGCCCGGGGGGGAAATAACTATGGCTACACCTTC.

This clonotype is a singleton in its sample. The gene calls are TRBV5-6 and TRBJ1-1; D call uncertain. Trimming cost V 0 bases and J 1 base, with 4 bases left between them. Germline values: CDR1 SGHDT, CDR2 YYEEEE. CDR3 size: 13 residues. In DNA, the CDR3 is TGTGCCAGCAGCTTGGAGTCGAACACTGAAGCTTTCTTT. Protein: CASSLESNTEAFF.

The V call is TRBV30, the J call TRBJ2-6; tentatively, D is TRBD1 (6 bases). CDR3 length equals 13 residues. Germline CDR1 reads GTSNPN; CDR2 reads SVGIG (reference sequence). V was clipped by 4 bases and J by 4 bases, with 8 bases between them. CDR3 bases: TGTGCCTGGACAGGGGTCGGGGCCAACGTCCTGACTTTC. This encodes CAWTGVGANVLTF.

This chain uses TRBV14 with TRBJ2-2, with D uncertain. The CDR3 runs 13 residues. CDR1 is SGHDN, CDR2 FVKESK, per germline. Trimming took 0 bases from V and 8 from J, leaving 7 bases between them. CDR3 amino acids: CASSQEGPGELFF. CDR3 DNA: TGTGCCAGCAGCCAAGAAGGGCCGGGGGAGCTGTTTTTT.

Of note for this clonotype: The DNA is omitted, as the CDR3 cannot be located on it reliably, and the CDR3 follows TCRdb's listing. This chain connects TRBV5-6 to TRBJ1-1. Germline CDR1 and CDR2: SGHDT and YYEEEE. The CDR3 region is 13 residues in length, termini included. The CDR3 sequence: CASSFGVGTEVFF.